This T cell receptor beta chain was sequenced in a study of vaccination and CD4 T cells after COVID-19. The time point here: late sampling 161 to 241 days after vaccination in a few convalescent patients. TCRdb called the PCR reads again in MiXCR, with one record for every CDR3 protein. The repertoire has approximately 30,000 distinct CDR3 sequences, 51% of them found once; the top ten carry roughly 5.5%. The CDR3 covers 13 residues. Trimming removed 6 bases at V and 2 bases at J, with 10 bases between. This TCR came from a human donor who had recovered from COVID-19. The specimen comprised CD4+ T cells from blood, sampled about 7 months after SARS-CoV-2 vaccination. The J gene is TRBJ2-5, the V gene TRBV12-3 or TRBV12-4; weak D call: TRBD2 (6 bases). The CDR3 sequence is CASRLGGQETQYF. The CDR3 DNA reads as TGTGCCAGCAGATTGGGGGGTCAAGAGACCCAGTACTTC.